This section outlines one T cell receptor (beta chain) sequence together with its context. Sequencing of TCR beta covered CD8+ and CD4+ T cells obtained from blood. FACS enriched CD8+ TEMRA cells, while bulk CD8+ and CD4+ were negatively isolated. This sample stems from a study of CD8 T cells in Susac syndrome. With random hexamers, roughly 0.45 to 1 ug RNA was reverse transcribed. It was immunoSEQ multiplex PCR that amplified TCR beta CDR3 across 54 Vbeta and 13 Jbeta. Each CDR3 protein is one row after TCRdb ran MiXCR on the immunoSEQ multiplex PCR reads. The table records 200,000 or so distinct CDR3 sequences, approximately 90% of them present only once. CDR1 and CDR2 from the germline V gene are PRHDT and FYEKMQ (reference sequence). This CDR3 contains 16 residues. The V end lost 6 bases, the J end lost 10 bases, and 27 bases lay between the germline ends.

The chain recombines TRBV13 with TRBJ1-2, with TRBD1 as a possible D gene (5 bases). The receptor comes from a human donor with multiple sclerosis. The specimen sequenced was CD8+ T cells from PBMCs. This CDR3 reads CASRPASRGRRVDYTF. The CDR3, as DNA: TGTGCCAGCAGACCAGCAAGTCGGGGACGGAGGGTTGACTACACCTTC.